A single count supports the clone carrying this T cell receptor beta chain. The sample originates from a study of blood T cell repertoires in COVID-19. Sequenced by immunoSEQ multiplex PCR; TCRdb stores in-frame clones only, minus some. The table has 75,000 to 100,000 clones, approximately 83% seen once. Germline values: CDR1 SQVTM, CDR2 ANQGSEA. The V end was cut by 1 base, the J end by 5 bases, with 8 bases between. The CDR3 loop spans 13 amino acids. What was sequenced was peripheral blood. The chain carries TRBV29-1 and TRBJ2-2; weak D call: TRBD2 (6 bases). This TCR came from a woman of 80 years or more with acute or convalescent COVID-19. The CDR3 is CSVEGRETGELFF. Written as DNA, the CDR3 is TGCAGCGTTGAAGGTCGGGAGACCGGGGAGCTGTTTTTT.